This T cell receptor (beta chain) was found in a study of T cell changes during pregnancy in multiple sclerosis (dated 2019 in TCRdb). A note on the overall study: Changes in the T cell repertoire over the course of pregnancy were examined in this study in women with multiple sclerosis.

Library prep was done by the immunoSEQ multiplex PCR assay. TCRdb retrieved this table from immuneACCESS and kept in-frame rearrangements only. Not all clones are present; in checked studies, unresolved V genes account for under half, and no reason is known for the remainder. The sample contains about 70,000 clones, about 94% of them found a single time. The ten biggest clones cover about 0.5% of the sample. The CDR3, cysteine through phenylalanine, is 12 amino acids long. The kept DNA is CDR3 alone, 36 bases in frame from the first base. From the germline V gene, CDR1 is MNHEY and CDR2 is SVGAGI. V drops 4 bases and J drops 8 bases, leaving 11 bases in between. About this clone: The specificity of this receptor is unknown. Base quality data are lacking; no much larger clone is found one base away.

The source is a female donor with multiple sclerosis, enrolled in a pregnancy study. The rearrangement combines TRBV6-5 with TRBJ1-1; perhaps TRBD1 is the D gene, with 5 bases matching. This sample comprised peripheral blood, obtained in the third trimester of pregnancy. Here the CDR3 is given as CASSSTGREAFF. Here is the DNA: TGTGCCAGCAGTTCTACAGGCAGGGAAGCTTTCTTT.